This T cell receptor (beta chain) was sequenced during a study of PD-L1 blockade in urothelial cancer (dated by TCRdb to the late 2010s). As for the study more broadly: Therapy was started in 2014 for all patients, and atezolizumab 1,200 mg was administered intravenously every 3 weeks. About 90% of the roughly 29 patients were identified as males with urothelial cancer of bladder origin, and a prior smoking history was reported by 18 of 29 patients. Patients had an ECOG performance status of 0 or 1 and had received between 0 and 3 prior chemotherapy regimens. Blood samples were analyzed 3 weeks after the start of treatment (second dose) and 6 weeks after the start of treatment. Blood samples yielded a median of around 140,000 T cells and tens of thousands of unique TCRs, with median clonality roughly 0.082. The study, an exploratory multi-omic analysis, examined somatic, immune and clinical correlates of response to PD-L1 blockade with atezolizumab in urothelial cancer. Pretreatment tumor samples, along with matched peripheral blood serially collected before and after atezolizumab treatment, were subjected to TCR sequencing. Durable clinical benefit was defined as progression-free survival longer than 6 months, and TCR features were also tested against progression-free and overall survival. In the same patients who had TCR sequencing, pretreatment tumors also underwent whole exome sequencing and RNA sequencing. Durable clinical benefit was achieved by nine patients but not by the remaining 20. Approximately 29 patients had pretreatment blood TCR-seq, some 24 had at least one posttreatment blood collection, and some 24 had tumor TCR-seq.

As to this clone: Its cognate antigen has yet to be identified. Within one base of it there is no much larger clone, and no base qualities were kept.

Reading the label with the study, this specimen's time point is: pretreatment peripheral blood. The cohort comprised 29 patients with locally advanced or metastatic urothelial carcinoma treated at Memorial Sloan Kettering on a trial protocol. Peripheral blood mononuclear cells were collected pretreatment and during treatment, with between 1 and 8 total time points per patient. The Qiagen DNeasy Blood extraction kit was used to purify genomic DNA from total PBMCs and tumor samples. PBMCs were collected pretreatment and during treatment, and were isolated and stored as previously described. V is clipped by 3 bases and J by 2 bases, and the sequence between their germline boundaries is 13 bases long. Reading from cysteine to phenylalanine, the CDR3 counts 16 amino acids. The kept DNA is CDR3 alone, 48 bases in frame from the first base. CDR1 is given as LGHNA and CDR2 as YSLEER, both from the germline V gene.

Study-level results and caveats: Small sample size (n of about 30) and many exploratory analyses mean the results are intended to be hypothesis-generating. Improved progression-free and overall survival was associated with having pretreatment peripheral blood TCR clonality below the median. Greater expansion of tumor-associated TCR clones in peripheral blood 3 weeks after the start of treatment was observed in patients with durable benefit (n ≈ 20, p = 0.022).

Each PCR received spiked-in synthetic TCR analog templates so that absolute template abundance could be estimated from read counts. TCRbeta CDR3 regions were amplified from genomic DNA with bias-controlled V and J gene primers using the immunoSEQ assay. Rearranged TCRbeta segments were sequenced at approximately 20X coverage. The original methods were these. Clustering was used to correct sequencing errors, and CDR3s were annotated against IMGT so that V, D and J genes could be assigned. Only productive TCRbeta rearrangements were used in downstream analyses, excluding out-of-frame or stop-codon sequences. Clonality was computed as one minus Shannon entropy normalized by the log of the number of unique productive sequences. Fisher's exact test with Benjamini-Hochberg correction, at a threshold of adjusted p below 0.01, was used to find clones that differed between time points or between blood and tumor. TCRdb carries this immuneACCESS record with in-frame sequences only. Its versions omit some clonotypes, under half of them owing to an unresolved V gene in the studies checked, with the rest unexplained. V and J calls and clone size are copied from that table; D and trimming were computed from the DNA. A total of tens of thousands of clones appear in this sample, about 85% of them only once. Of the sample, roughly 7.3% falls within the top ten clones.

The TCR was taken from a man aged 35-49 years with urothelial cancer. This chain joins TRBV4-3 to TRBJ1-4; possibly the D gene is TRBD1, per 5 matching bases. The sample here was PBMCs, taken around atezolizumab (anti-PD-L1) treatment. The encoded CDR3 is CASSQSSGGTNEKLFF. The sequenced DNA: TGCGCCAGCAGCCAGAGTTCTGGGGGGACTAATGAAAAACTGTTTTTT.